This TCR beta chain was documented in a study of blood T cell repertoires in COVID-19. As for the study in general: Some COVID-19 samples were acute and others convalescent; all came from the United States, Italy and Spain.

In the authors' workflow: Researchers report that nucleated cell counts were estimated from reference gene primer amplification. Profiled with immunoSEQ multiplex PCR; TCRdb holds only in-frame clones, not every one. V and J calls and clone size come straight from that table; D and trimming were deduced from the DNA. Here the sample spans 150,000 to 180,000 clones, about 86% being singletons. V lost 5 bases to trimming and J lost 7 bases; unmatched junction nucleotides: 14. The CDR3 is 17 amino acids. CDR1 and CDR2 (germline): MNHEY, SMNVEV (reference sequence). The clonotype was recovered from a woman aged 55-70 years with acute or convalescent COVID-19. V is TRBV27 and J is TRBJ1-6, with 7 nucleotides matching TRBD1. The source material was peripheral blood. Written as DNA, the CDR3 is TGTGCCAGCAGTCCTACCCGAACAGGGGTAGGAAATTCACCCCTCCACTTT. This encodes CASSPTRTGVGNSPLHF.